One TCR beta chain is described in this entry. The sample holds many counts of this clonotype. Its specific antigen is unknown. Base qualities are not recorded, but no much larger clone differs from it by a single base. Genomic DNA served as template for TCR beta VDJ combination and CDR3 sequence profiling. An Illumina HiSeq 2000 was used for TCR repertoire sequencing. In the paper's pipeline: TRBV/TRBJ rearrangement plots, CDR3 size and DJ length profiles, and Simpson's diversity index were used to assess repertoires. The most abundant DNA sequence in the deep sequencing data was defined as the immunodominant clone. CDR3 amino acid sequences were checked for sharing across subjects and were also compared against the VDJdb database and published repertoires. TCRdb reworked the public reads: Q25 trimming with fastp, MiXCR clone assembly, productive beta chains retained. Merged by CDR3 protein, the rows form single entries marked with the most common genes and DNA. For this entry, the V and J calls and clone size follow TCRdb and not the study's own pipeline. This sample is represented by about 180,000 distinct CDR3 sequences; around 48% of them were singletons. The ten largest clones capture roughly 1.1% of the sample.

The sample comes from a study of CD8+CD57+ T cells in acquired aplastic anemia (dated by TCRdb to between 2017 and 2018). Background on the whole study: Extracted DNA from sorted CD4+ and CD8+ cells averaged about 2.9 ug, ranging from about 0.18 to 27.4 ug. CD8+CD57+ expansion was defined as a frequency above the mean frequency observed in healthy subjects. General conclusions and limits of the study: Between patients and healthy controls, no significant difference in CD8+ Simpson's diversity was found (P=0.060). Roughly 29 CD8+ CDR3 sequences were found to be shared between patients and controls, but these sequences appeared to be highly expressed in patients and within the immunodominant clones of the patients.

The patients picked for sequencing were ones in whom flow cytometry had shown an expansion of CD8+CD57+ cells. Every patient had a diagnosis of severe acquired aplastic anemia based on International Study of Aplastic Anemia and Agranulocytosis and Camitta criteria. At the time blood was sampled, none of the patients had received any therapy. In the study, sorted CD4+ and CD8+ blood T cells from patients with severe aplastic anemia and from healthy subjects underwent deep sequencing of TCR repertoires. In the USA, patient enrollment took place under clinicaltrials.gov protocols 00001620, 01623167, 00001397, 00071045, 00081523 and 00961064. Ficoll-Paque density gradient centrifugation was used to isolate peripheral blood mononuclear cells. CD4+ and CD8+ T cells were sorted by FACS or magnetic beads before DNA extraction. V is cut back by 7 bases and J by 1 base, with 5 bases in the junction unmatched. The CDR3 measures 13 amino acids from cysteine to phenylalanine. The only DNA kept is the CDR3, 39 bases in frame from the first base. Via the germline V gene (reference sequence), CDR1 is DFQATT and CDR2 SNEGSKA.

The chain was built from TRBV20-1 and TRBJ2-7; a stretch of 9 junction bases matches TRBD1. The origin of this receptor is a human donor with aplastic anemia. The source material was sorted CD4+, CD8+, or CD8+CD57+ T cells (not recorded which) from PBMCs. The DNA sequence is TGCAGTGGGGAACAGGGGGCTTCCTACGAGCAGTACTTC. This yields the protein CSGEQGASYEQYF.